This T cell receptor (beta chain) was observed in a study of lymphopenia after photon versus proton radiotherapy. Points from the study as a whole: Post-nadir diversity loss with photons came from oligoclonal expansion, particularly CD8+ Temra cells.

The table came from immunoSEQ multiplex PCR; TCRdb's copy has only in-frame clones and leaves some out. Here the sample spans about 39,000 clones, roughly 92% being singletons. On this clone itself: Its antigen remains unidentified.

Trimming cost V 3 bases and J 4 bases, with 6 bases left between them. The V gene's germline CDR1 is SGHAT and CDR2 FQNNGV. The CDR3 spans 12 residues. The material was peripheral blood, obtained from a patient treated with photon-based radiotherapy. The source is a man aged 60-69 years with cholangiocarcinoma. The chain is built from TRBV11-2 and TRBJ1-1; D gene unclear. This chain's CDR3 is CASSLHRTEAFF. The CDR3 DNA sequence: TGTGCCAGCAGCTTGCATCGCACTGAAGCTTTCTTT.